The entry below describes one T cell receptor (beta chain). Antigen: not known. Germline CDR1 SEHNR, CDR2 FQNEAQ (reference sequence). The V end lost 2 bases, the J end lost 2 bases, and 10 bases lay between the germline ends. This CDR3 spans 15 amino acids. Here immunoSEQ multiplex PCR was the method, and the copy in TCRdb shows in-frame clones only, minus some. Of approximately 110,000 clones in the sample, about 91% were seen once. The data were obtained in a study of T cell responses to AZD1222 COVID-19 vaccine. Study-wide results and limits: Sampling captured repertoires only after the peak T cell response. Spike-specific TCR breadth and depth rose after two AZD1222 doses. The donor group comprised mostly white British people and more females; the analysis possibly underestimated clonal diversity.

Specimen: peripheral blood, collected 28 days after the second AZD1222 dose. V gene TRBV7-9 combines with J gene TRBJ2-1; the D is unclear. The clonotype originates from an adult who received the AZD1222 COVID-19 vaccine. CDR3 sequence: CASSLRRQTYNEQFF. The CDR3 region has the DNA TGTGCCAGCAGCTTAAGGCGCCAAACCTACAATGAGCAGTTCTTC.